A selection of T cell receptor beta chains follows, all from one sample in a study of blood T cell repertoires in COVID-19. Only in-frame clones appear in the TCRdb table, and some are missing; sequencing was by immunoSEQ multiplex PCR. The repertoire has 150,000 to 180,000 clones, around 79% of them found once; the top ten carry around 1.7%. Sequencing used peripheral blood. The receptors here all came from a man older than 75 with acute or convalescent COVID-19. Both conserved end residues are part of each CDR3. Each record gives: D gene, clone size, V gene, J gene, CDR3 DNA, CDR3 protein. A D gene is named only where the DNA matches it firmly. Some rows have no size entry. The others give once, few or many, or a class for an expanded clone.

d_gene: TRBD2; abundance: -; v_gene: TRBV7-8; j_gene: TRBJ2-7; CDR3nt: TGTGCCAGCAGCCGCGGGACTAGCGGATCCTACGAGCAGTACTTC; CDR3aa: CASSRGTSGSYEQYF
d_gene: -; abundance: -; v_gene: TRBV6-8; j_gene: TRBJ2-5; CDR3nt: TGTGCCAGCAGTTCTAGTGACTGCCGAAGAGAGACCCAGTACTTC; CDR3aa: CASSSSDCRRETQYF
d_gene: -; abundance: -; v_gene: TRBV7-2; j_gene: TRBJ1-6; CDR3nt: TGTGCCAGCAGCTTAGCGCTCGGGCAGGGGAGATCACCCCTCCACTTT; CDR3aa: CASSLALGQGRSPLHF
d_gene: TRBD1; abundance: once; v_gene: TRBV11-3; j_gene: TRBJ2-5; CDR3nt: TGTGCCAGCAGCACCTCGACAGGGCAGGAGACCCAGTACTTC; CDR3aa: CASSTSTGQETQYF
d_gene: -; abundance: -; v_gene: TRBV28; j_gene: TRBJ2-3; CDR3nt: TGTGCCAGCCTTAAGAGGGATACGCAGTATTTT; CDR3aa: CASLKRDTQYF
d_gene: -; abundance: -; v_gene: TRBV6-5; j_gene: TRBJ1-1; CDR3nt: TGTGCCAGCAGTTACGGACTGCTTCCAGGTGAAGCTTTCTTT; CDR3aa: CASSYGLLPGEAFF
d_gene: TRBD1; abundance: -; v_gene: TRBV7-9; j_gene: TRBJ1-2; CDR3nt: TGTGCCAGCAGCTTGGGGGGACAGGGTGCCTATGGCTACACCTTC; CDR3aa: CASSLGGQGAYGYTF
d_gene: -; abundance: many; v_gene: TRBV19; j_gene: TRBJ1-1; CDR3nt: TGTGCCAGTCACAGGTGGAACACTGAAGCTTTCTTT; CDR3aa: CASHRWNTEAFF
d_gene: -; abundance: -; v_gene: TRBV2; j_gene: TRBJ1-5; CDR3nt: TGTGCCAGCAGTCCTTTGGGGGGGGAAACCCAGCATTTT; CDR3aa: CASSPLGGETQHF
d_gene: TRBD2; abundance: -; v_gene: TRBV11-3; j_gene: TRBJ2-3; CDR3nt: TGTGCCAGCAGCTTCGCGGGGGGGCCGGGAGATACGCAGTATTTT; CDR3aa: CASSFAGGPGDTQYF
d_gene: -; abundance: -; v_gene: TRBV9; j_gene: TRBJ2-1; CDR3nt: TGTGCCAGCAGCGTAAGGTCTAGCGCCCACAATGAGCAGTTCTTC; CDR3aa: CASSVRSSAHNEQFF
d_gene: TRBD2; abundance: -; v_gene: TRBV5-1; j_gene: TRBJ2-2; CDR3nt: TGCGCCAGCAGACCCATAACTGCGGGGACTAGCGGGGGGTTGAACACCGGGGAGCTGTTTTTT; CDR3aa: CASRPITAGTSGGLNTGELFF
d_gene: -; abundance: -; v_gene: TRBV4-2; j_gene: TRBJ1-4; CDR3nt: TGTGCCAGCAGCCAAGATCTTACAGCGGGCTGGGAAAAACTGTTTTTT; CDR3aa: CASSQDLTAGWEKLFF
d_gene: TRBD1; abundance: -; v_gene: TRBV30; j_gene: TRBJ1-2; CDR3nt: TGTGCCTGGAGTGTACTGAGGACAGGGGGCTATGGCTACACCTTC; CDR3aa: CAWSVLRTGGYGYTF
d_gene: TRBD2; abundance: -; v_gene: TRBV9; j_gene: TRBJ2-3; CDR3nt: TGTGCCAGCAGCGTAGACTTTAGCGGGGGGGCCGATACGCAGTATTTT; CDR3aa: CASSVDFSGGADTQYF
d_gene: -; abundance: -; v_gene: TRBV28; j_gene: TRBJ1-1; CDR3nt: TGTGCCAGCAGTCCCGTGACGGGAGTCTCCACTGAAGCTTTCTTT; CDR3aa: CASSPVTGVSTEAFF
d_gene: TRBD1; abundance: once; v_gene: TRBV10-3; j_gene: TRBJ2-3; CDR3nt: TGTGCCATCAGTGCAGGGGGCGCGGGAGATACGCAGTATTTT; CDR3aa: CAISAGGAGDTQYF
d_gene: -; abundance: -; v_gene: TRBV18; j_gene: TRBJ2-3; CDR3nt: TGTGCCAGCTCACCACCCTCCGGGGGAGGTACGCAGTATTTT; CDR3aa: CASSPPSGGGTQYF
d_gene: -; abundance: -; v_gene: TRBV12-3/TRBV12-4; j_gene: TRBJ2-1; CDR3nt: TGTGCCAGCAGATCTGACACCTACAATGAGCAGTTCTTC; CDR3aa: CASRSDTYNEQFF
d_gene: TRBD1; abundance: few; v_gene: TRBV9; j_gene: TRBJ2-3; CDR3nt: TGTGCCAGCACGAGATGGACAGGGTTGGGGGATACGCAGTATTTT; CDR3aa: CASTRWTGLGDTQYF
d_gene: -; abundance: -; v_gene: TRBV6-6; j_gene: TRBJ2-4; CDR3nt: TGTGCCAGCAGTTACTCGAGTCCGGGCAAAAACATTCAGTACTTC; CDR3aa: CASSYSSPGKNIQYF
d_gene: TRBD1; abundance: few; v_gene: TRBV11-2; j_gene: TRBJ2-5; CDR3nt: TGTGCCAGCAGCCCTCGGACAGGGCAAGAGACCCAGTACTTC; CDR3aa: CASSPRTGQETQYF
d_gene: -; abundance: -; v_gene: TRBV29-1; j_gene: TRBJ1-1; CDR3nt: TGCAGCGTTGACAGGGGTGGAACTGAAGCTTTCTTT; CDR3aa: CSVDRGGTEAFF
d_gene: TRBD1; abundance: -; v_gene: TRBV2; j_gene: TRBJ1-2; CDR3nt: TGTGCCAGCAGTGGGGACAGCCACCGCACCTTC; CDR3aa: CASSGDSHRTF
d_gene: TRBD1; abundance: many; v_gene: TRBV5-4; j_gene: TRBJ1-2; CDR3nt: TGTGCCAGCAGCTTGGCGTCGGGACAGGGAAATGGCTACACCTTC; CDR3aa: CASSLASGQGNGYTF
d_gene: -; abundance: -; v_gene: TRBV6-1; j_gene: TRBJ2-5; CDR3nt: TGTGCCAGCAGTGATGGTAGCATTTCTGGGGGGGAGACCCAGTACTTC; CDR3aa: CASSDGSISGGETQYF
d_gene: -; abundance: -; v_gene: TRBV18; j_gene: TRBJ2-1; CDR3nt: TGTGCCAGCTCACTAACACAGGGAACCGGGGTGGATGAGCAGTTCTTC; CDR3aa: CASSLTQGTGVDEQFF
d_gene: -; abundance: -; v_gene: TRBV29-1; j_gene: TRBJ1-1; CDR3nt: TGCAGCCCCCAGCAGGGAAACGAAGCTTTCTTT; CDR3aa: CSPQQGNEAFF
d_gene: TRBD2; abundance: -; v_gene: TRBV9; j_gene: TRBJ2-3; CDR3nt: TGTGCCAGCAGCGTTTCTAGCGGGGTATCAGATACGCAGTATTTT; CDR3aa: CASSVSSGVSDTQYF
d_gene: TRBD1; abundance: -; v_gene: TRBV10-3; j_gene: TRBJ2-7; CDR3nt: TGTGCCACCGAGCAGGGACAGGGGACCGAGCAGTACTTC; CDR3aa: CATEQGQGTEQYF
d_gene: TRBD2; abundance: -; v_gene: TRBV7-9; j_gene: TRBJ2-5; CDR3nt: TGTGCCAGCAGCACCGGGACTAGCGGGTCGCAAGAGACCCAGTACTTC; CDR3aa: CASSTGTSGSQETQYF
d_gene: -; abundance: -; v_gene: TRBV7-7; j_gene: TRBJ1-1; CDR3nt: TGTGCTGTGGGCGGGGGCCCCAACACTGAAGCTTTCTTT; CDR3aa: CAVGGGPNTEAFF
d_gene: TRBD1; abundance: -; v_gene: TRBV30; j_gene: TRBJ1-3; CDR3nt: TGTGCCTGGGAGACAGGGGTTGAAAACACCATATATTTT; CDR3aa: CAWETGVENTIYF
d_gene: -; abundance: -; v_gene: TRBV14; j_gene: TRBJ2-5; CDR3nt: TGTGCCAGCAGCCAAGTTACCTCTCGGTGGGAGACCCAGTACTTC; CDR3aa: CASSQVTSRWETQYF
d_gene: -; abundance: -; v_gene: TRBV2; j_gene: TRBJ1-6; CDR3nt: TGTGCCAGCAGTCCCGGGACACCACCCCTCCACTTT; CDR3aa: CASSPGTPPLHF
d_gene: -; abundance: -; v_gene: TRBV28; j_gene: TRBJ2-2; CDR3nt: TGTGCCAGCAACCACTACCTGAACACCGGGGAGCTGTTTTTT; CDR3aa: CASNHYLNTGELFF
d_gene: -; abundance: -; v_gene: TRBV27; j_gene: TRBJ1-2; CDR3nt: TGTGCCAGCAGTTCCATGGGAGAAGGGAGCTATGGCTACACCTTC; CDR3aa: CASSSMGEGSYGYTF
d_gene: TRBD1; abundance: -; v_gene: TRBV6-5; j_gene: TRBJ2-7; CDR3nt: TGTGCCAGCAGTTACTCGAGACAGGGAAGCTCCTACGAGCAGTACTTC; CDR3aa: CASSYSRQGSSYEQYF
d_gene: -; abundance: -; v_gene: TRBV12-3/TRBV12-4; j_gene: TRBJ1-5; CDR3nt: TGTGCCAGCAGTCCCACAGGGAATCAGCCCCAGCATTTT; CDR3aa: CASSPTGNQPQHF
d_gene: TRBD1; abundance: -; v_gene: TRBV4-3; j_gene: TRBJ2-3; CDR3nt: TGCGCCAGCAGCCAGACCGGGACAGGGACAATGGATACGCAGTATTTT; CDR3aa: CASSQTGTGTMDTQYF
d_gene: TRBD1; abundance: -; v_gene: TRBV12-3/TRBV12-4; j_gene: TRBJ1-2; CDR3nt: TGTGCCAGCAGCACCGGGACAGCATATGGCTACACCTTC; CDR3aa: CASSTGTAYGYTF
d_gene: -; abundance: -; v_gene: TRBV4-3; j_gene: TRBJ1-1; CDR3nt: TGCGCCAGCAGCCAAGACTTGGGCAGAACTGAAGCTTTCTTT; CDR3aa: CASSQDLGRTEAFF
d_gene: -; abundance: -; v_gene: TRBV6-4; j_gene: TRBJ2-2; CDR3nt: TGTGCCAGCAGTCAGACAAGGTCGAACACCGGGGAGCTGTTTTTT; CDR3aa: CASSQTRSNTGELFF
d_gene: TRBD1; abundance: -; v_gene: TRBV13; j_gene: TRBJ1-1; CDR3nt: TGTGCCAGCAGCCAAAGGGACAGACTACCTAACACTGAAGCTTTCTTT; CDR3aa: CASSQRDRLPNTEAFF
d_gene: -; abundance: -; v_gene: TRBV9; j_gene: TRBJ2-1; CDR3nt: TGTGCCAGCAGCGTAGCAGGTTTATACAATGAGCAGTTCTTC; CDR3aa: CASSVAGLYNEQFF
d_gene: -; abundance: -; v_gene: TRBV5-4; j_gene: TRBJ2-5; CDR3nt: TGTGCCAGCAGCCCTGGTGTCCTACAGGAGACCCAGTACTTC; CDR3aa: CASSPGVLQETQYF
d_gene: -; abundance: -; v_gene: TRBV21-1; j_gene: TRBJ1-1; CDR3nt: TGTGCCAGCAGCAAAGAGGACAGCAGAAACGAAGCTTTCTTT; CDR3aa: CASSKEDSRNEAFF
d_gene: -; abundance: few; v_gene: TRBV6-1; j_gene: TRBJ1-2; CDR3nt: TGTGCCAGCAGTGAGGACAGATATGGCTACACCTTC; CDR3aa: CASSEDRYGYTF
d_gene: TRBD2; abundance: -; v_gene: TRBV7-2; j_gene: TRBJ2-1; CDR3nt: TGTGCCAGCAGCCCTCGGTCGGGGGGTGAGCAGTTCTTC; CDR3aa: CASSPRSGGEQFF
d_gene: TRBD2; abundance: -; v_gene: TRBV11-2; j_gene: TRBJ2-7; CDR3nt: TGTGCCAGCAGCCCTAGCGGCTACGAGCAGTACTTC; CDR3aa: CASSPSGYEQYF
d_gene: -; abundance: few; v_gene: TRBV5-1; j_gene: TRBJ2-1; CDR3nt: TGCGCCAGCAGCCCGGTAGGGGGCTCCTACAATGAGCAGTTCTTC; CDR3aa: CASSPVGGSYNEQFF